Presented here are 12 T cell receptor beta chains from one specimen sequenced in a study of CD8+ T cells in alopecia areata. As the sequencing template, cDNA was produced by extracting RNA and reverse transcribing it. Here immunoSEQ multiplex PCR was the method, and the copy in TCRdb shows in-frame clones only, minus some. The sample records around 270,000 clones, 58% being singletons. Described treatment: oral pan-JAK inhibitor, 5-10 mg twice daily. Source: CD4+ T cells sorted from blood, taken at week 24, from a patient treated with tofacitinib. Receptors were obtained from a human donor with alopecia areata.

The V and J genes are TRBV20-1 and TRBJ2-5; TRBD1 might be the D (6 bases). V lost 6 bases to trimming and J lost 5 bases, with 10 bases between them. CDR3 length: 11 residues. Per germline, CDR1 DFQATT and CDR2 SNEGSKA (reference sequence). In DNA, the CDR3 is TGCAGTGCCTCTGACAGGGAGACCCAGTACTTC. Its protein is CSASDRETQYF.

The chain links TRBV29-1 to TRBJ2-5; 9 bases match TRBD1. V dropped 6 bases and J dropped 5; count of bases not matched to a gene: 16. The CDR3 spans 16 residues. Germline V gene data show CDR1 as SQVTM and CDR2 as ANQGSEA. CDR3 amino acids: CSVERGTGLFRETQYF. Written as DNA, the CDR3 is TGCAGCGTCGAGAGAGGGACAGGGCTATTCCGGGAGACCCAGTACTTC.

This chain joins TRBV5-6 and TRBJ2-3; D is possibly TRBD1 (6 bases). Trimming took off 3 bases at V and 3 bases at J, with 20 bases between the two ends. CDR3 length equals 17 residues. Germline lookup yields CDR1 SGHDT and CDR2 YYEEEE. For the CDR3, the DNA is TGTGCCAGCAGCTCAATCCCCCAGGGGCTAGTGACAGATACGCAGTATTTT. Protein product: CASSSIPQGLVTDTQYF.

V gene TRBV10-3 combines with J gene TRBJ2-5; the D gene is possibly TRBD1 (6 bases). Looked up from germline, CDR1 is ENHRY and CDR2 is SYGVKD. The CDR3 has 14 amino acids. V lost 5 bases and J 4 bases, leaving 14 bases between the germline ends. CDR3 in amino acids: CAISQQGRGETQYF. In nucleotides, the CDR3 is TGTGCCATCAGTCAACAGGGTAGGGGAGAGACCCAGTACTTC.

The V gene is TRBV30, the J gene TRBJ1-2; no reliable D call. Germline assignment: CDR1 GTSNPN and CDR2 SVGIG (reference sequence). The V end was cut by 1 base, the J end by 2 bases, with 5 bases between. The CDR3 has 12 amino acids. CDR3 sequence (DNA): TGTGCCTGGAGTGAACAGAACTATGGCTACACCTTC. Residues: CAWSEQNYGYTF.

The chain employs TRBV6-5 and TRBJ1-2; unclear D gene. The V gene's germline CDR1 is MNHEY and CDR2 SVGAGI. The CDR3 is 11 amino acids. Trimming cost V 10 bases and J 8 bases, with 14 bases left between them. The CDR3 nucleotides are TGTGCCACCCACGGAGGTTGGGGCTACACCTTC. Its protein product is CATHGGWGYTF.

This sequence joins TRBV18 and TRBJ2-5; D unresolved. Trimming removed 5 bases from V and 1 base from J, with 14 bases in between. This CDR3 spans 15 amino acids. The germline CDR1 and CDR2 sequences are KGHSH and LQKENI. The chain's CDR3 is CASSSAGAFQETQYF. The CDR3 DNA reads as TGTGCCAGCTCATCAGCTGGAGCCTTCCAAGAGACCCAGTACTTC.

This clone was recorded once. The chain employs TRBV5-1 and TRBJ1-2, with D possibly TRBD1 on 6 matching bases. CDR1 is SGHRS, CDR2 YFSETQ, per germline. Trimming removed 3 bases from V and 2 bases from J, with 17 bases in between. CDR3 size: 16 residues. The CDR3 nucleotides read TGCGCCAGCAGCTCCCTCCTACAGGGCCTAAACTATGGCTACACCTTC. Its protein product is CASSSLLQGLNYGYTF.

This clone came up a few times. The chain carries TRBV7-8 and TRBJ2-1; the match to TRBD2 covers 7 bases. The germline V gene has CDR1 SGHVS and CDR2 FQNEAQ. Unmatched junction bases numbered 4, after V lost 1 base and J lost 10 bases. The CDR3 runs 13 residues. CDR3 bases: TGTGCCAGCAGCTTAGGCCAGCGGGGCGAGCAGTTCTTC. Translating gives CASSLGQRGEQFF.

In its sample, this clone was seen a few times. Additional DNA sequences in this sample encode the identical CDR3. This sequence joins TRBV5-1 and TRBJ2-2, with D perhaps matching TRBD1 (6 bases). CDR3 length: 14 residues. V lost 0 bases, J lost 8 bases, and 11 bases lay in between. Germline CDR1 is SGHRS and CDR2 is YFSETQ. The chain's CDR3 is CASSLDRVTGELFF. The CDR3 DNA follows: TGCGCCAGCAGCTTGGACAGGGTTACTGGGGAGCTGTTTTTT.

The chain couples TRBV29-1 to TRBJ1-2; 10 nucleotides align to TRBD1. V trimming: 4 bases; J trimming: 0 bases; junction bases outside the gene matches: 14. Germline V CDR1 and CDR2: SQVTM, ANQGSEA. This CDR3 is built from 18 residues. Here the CDR3 DNA reads TGCAGCGTTGGGTCTAGGGGACAGGGGACGACGTCTAACTATGGCTACACCTTC. Amino acid sequence: CSVGSRGQGTTSNYGYTF.

V gene TRBV25-1 combines with J gene TRBJ2-7, with TRBD1 matching over 8 bases. The CDR3 has 17 residues. Germline values: CDR1 MGHDK, CDR2 SYGVNS. Trimming cost V 6 bases and J 3 bases; bases outside gene matches: 16. CDR3 nucleotides: TGTGCCAGCAGAATTACAGGGGGGACAGGATATGACTACGAGCAGTACTTC. This gives the protein CASRITGGTGYDYEQYF.